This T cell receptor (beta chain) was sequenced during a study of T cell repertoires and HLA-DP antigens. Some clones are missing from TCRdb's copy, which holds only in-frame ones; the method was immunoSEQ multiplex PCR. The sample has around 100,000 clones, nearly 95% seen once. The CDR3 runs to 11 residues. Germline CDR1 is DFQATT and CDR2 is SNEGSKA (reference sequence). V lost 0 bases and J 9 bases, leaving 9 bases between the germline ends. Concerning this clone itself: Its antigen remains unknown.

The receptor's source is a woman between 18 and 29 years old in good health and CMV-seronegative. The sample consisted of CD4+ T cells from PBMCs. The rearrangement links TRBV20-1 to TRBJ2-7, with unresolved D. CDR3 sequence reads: CSARDRTGQYF. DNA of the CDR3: TGCAGTGCTAGAGATCGGACGGGGCAGTACTTC.